A selection of T cell receptor beta chains follows, all from one sample in a study of T cell changes during pregnancy in multiple sclerosis. Libraries were prepared by immunoSEQ multiplex PCR; TCRdb keeps only in-frame clonotypes and omits some of them. Here the sample spans around 110,000 clones, about 90% being singletons. Source: peripheral blood, taken before pregnancy. These receptors were taken from a female donor with multiple sclerosis, enrolled in a pregnancy study. Both conserved end residues are part of each CDR3. The order of the fields is V gene, D gene, J gene, clone size, CDR3 protein, CDR3 DNA. The D gene is left open where the match is weak. Clone sizes are given selectively: once, few, many, or a class where the clone is expanded.

TRBV19	.	TRBJ1-1	.	CASSRRPGITTEAFF	TGTGCCAGTAGCCGGCGGCCAGGGATTACGACTGAAGCTTTCTTT
TRBV7-6	TRBD1	TRBJ2-5	.	CASSSPGTGQETQYF	TGTGCCAGCAGCTCCCCCGGGACAGGACAAGAGACCCAGTACTTC
TRBV4-1	.	TRBJ1-2	.	CASSQSGGGLVGGSYGYTF	TGCGCCAGCAGCCAATCCGGTGGCGGTCTAGTCGGAGGAAGCTATGGCTACACCTTC
TRBV25-1	.	TRBJ2-5	.	CASSEWLGGGETQYF	TGTGCCAGCAGTGAATGGCTGGGAGGGGGAGAGACCCAGTACTTC
TRBV7-2	TRBD2	TRBJ2-7	.	CASSARGGKNEQYF	TGTGCCAGCAGTGCCCGCGGGGGGAAGAACGAGCAGTACTTC
TRBV7-9	TRBD1	TRBJ1-2	.	CASSLGTGQGLYGYTF	TGTGCCAGCAGCTTAGGTACCGGACAGGGACTCTATGGCTACACCTTC
TRBV28	.	TRBJ2-1	.	CATHRYEDTYNEQFF	TGTGCCACCCACAGGTACGAGGACACCTACAATGAGCAGTTCTTC
TRBV19	.	TRBJ2-6	.	CASSIYISGANVLTF	TGTGCCAGTAGTATTTACATCTCTGGGGCCAACGTCCTGACTTTC
TRBV5-6	.	TRBJ1-6	once	CASSYYSYNSPLHF	TGTGCCAGCAGCTACTACTCCTATAATTCACCCCTCCACTTT
TRBV2	TRBD2	TRBJ2-1	.	CASSEGPGLEQFF	TGTGCCAGCAGTGAGGGTCCGGGACTAGAGCAGTTCTTC
TRBV11-2	.	TRBJ2-4	.	CASSKLAKNIQYF	TGTGCCAGCAGCAAGCTAGCCAAAAACATTCAGTACTTC
TRBV19	.	TRBJ1-1	.	CASKLGPGTEAFF	TGTGCCAGTAAATTAGGACCGGGGACTGAAGCTTTCTTT
TRBV27	.	TRBJ1-6	.	CASSGGGLGSPLHF	TGTGCCAGCTCCGGGGGGGGGCTCGGTTCACCCCTCCACTTT
TRBV5-6	.	TRBJ1-6	.	CASSLAGDSYNSPLHF	TGTGCCAGCAGCTTGGCCGGTGACAGCTATAATTCACCCCTCCACTTT
TRBV15	TRBD1	TRBJ1-5	.	CATSRPTGGRFSNQPQHF	TGTGCCACCAGCAGACCGACAGGGGGTCGCTTTAGCAATCAGCCCCAGCATTTT
TRBV6-1	TRBD1	TRBJ2-5	.	CASSPDRVVETQYF	TGTGCCAGCAGCCCAGACAGGGTCGTGGAGACCCAGTACTTC
TRBV11-2	.	TRBJ1-2	.	CASSLTITSGYTF	TGTGCCAGCAGCTTGACTATTACTTCGGGCTACACCTTC
TRBV28	TRBD2	TRBJ2-2	.	CASNVLAGAGTGELFF	TGTGCCAGCAACGTCCTAGCGGGGGCCGGCACCGGGGAGCTGTTTTTT
TRBV5-6	.	TRBJ2-7	.	CASSPRGRRLYEQYF	TGTGCCAGCAGCCCAAGGGGTAGGAGACTTTACGAGCAGTACTTC
TRBV5-4	.	TRBJ2-5	once	CASSLDWETQYF	TGTGCCAGCAGCTTGGACTGGGAGACCCAGTACTTC
TRBV11-3	TRBD2	TRBJ2-2	.	CASSLELAGGNTGELFF	TGTGCCAGCAGCTTAGAATTAGCGGGAGGAAACACCGGGGAGCTGTTTTTT
TRBV6-1	.	TRBJ1-5	.	CASSEFGATGQPQHF	TGTGCCAGCAGTGAATTCGGCGCGACAGGCCAGCCCCAGCATTTT
TRBV7-9	TRBD1	TRBJ2-5	.	CASSLVRGQGDQETQYF	TGTGCCAGCAGCTTAGTTAGGGGACAGGGGGATCAAGAGACCCAGTACTTC
TRBV19	.	TRBJ1-2	.	CASSSGQGLGYGYTF	TGTGCCAGTAGTTCCGGACAAGGACTAGGCTATGGCTACACCTTC
TRBV6-5	TRBD2	TRBJ2-1	.	CASSYAIAGTGYEQFF	TGTGCCAGCAGTTACGCCATAGCGGGAACGGGGTATGAGCAGTTCTTC
TRBV4-2	.	TRBJ2-7	.	CASSLGGREQYF	TGTGCCAGCAGTTTAGGGGGAAGGGAGCAGTACTTC
TRBV29-1	TRBD1	TRBJ1-2	.	CSVWDRGVVGGYTF	TGCAGCGTTTGGGACAGGGGGGTTGTCGGGGGCTACACCTTC
TRBV5-1	TRBD2	TRBJ2-3	.	CASSRGTSGLIETSTDTQYF	TGCGCCAGCAGCAGAGGGACTAGCGGGTTAATCGAGACTAGCACAGATACGCAGTATTTT
TRBV6-5	.	TRBJ2-2	.	CASSYVRTGELFF	TGTGCCAGCAGTTACGTCAGAACCGGGGAGCTGTTTTTT
TRBV27	TRBD1	TRBJ2-7	.	CASSPGTGGASYEQYF	TGTGCCAGCAGTCCGGGGACAGGGGGCGCCTCCTACGAGCAGTACTTC
TRBV19	.	TRBJ2-5	.	CASSIYETQYF	TGTGCCAGTAGTATATATGAGACCCAGTACTTC
TRBV11-3	.	TRBJ2-4	.	CASSLAQGIAKNIQYF	TGTGCCAGCAGCTTAGCACAGGGAATAGCCAAAAACATTCAGTACTTC
TRBV5-1	TRBD2	TRBJ2-2	.	CASRPGLAGVTGELFF	TGCGCCAGCAGACCTGGACTAGCGGGGGTCACCGGGGAGCTGTTTTTT
TRBV6-4	TRBD1	TRBJ2-3	medium-sized	CASSETGGRADTQYF	TGTGCCAGCAGTGAAACAGGGGGCCGGGCAGATACGCAGTATTTT
TRBV7-3	.	TRBJ2-7	medium-sized	CASSLTVDSGSEQYF	TGTGCCAGCAGCTTAACGGTGGACTCGGGCTCCGAGCAGTACTTC
TRBV5-1	TRBD1	TRBJ1-2	.	CASSLDGTAGGYTF	TGCGCCAGCAGCTTGGATGGGACAGCTGGCGGCTACACCTTC
TRBV10-3	.	TRBJ2-5	.	CAIRPDSNQETQYF	TGTGCCATCAGACCCGACAGTAATCAAGAGACCCAGTACTTC
TRBV6-4	TRBD1	TRBJ2-3	.	CASSDRGLGTDTQYF	TGTGCCAGCAGTGACAGGGGGCTCGGGACAGATACGCAGTATTTT
TRBV5-4	TRBD2	TRBJ2-2	.	CASSDPTSGVTGELFF	TGTGCCAGCAGCGACCCAACTAGCGGGGTAACCGGGGAGCTGTTTTTT
TRBV7-2	.	TRBJ2-7	.	CASSFARGTVEQYF	TGTGCCAGCAGCTTCGCACGAGGAACCGTCGAGCAGTACTTC
TRBV6-1	TRBD2	TRBJ2-1	.	CANHRAGGPHNEQFF	TGTGCCAACCACCGGGCGGGAGGGCCTCATAATGAGCAGTTCTTC
TRBV14	.	TRBJ1-3	.	CASQGVRGNTIYF	TGTGCCAGCCAAGGGGTGCGCGGAAACACCATATATTTT
TRBV30	TRBD1	TRBJ1-5	.	CAWSGTGGPGGNQPQHF	TGTGCCTGGTCCGGGACAGGGGGCCCCGGAGGGAATCAGCCCCAGCATTTT
TRBV5-4	TRBD1	TRBJ2-2	.	CASSPRTGNTGELFF	TGTGCCAGCAGTCCCCGGACAGGAAACACCGGGGAGCTGTTTTTT
TRBV5-6	.	TRBJ1-5	.	CASSLRPGGRSFSQPQHF	TGTGCCAGCAGCCTACGCCCTGGGGGCAGGTCCTTTAGTCAGCCCCAGCATTTT
TRBV7-9	.	TRBJ1-3	.	CASSLSEISGNTIYF	TGTGCCAGCAGCTTGTCTGAGATATCGGGAAACACCATATATTTT
TRBV5-8	.	TRBJ2-1	once	CASSMDGWNEQFF	TGTGCCAGCAGCATGGACGGTTGGAATGAGCAGTTCTTC
TRBV19	.	TRBJ1-2	.	CASSTSSLRGLYGYTF	TGTGCCAGTAGTACATCCTCTCTCAGGGGTCTCTATGGCTACACCTTC
TRBV5-8	.	TRBJ1-5	.	CASTSGKTAGYSNQPQHF	TGTGCCAGCACCTCGGGGAAAACGGCAGGTTATAGCAATCAGCCCCAGCATTTT
TRBV5-6	TRBD1	TRBJ1-6	few	CASSSQGVDSPLHF	TGTGCCAGCAGCTCACAGGGGGTAGATTCACCCCTCCACTTT
TRBV30	.	TRBJ2-5	once	CAWSVPRGRFQETQYF	TGTGCCTGGAGTGTACCCAGGGGACGTTTCCAAGAGACCCAGTACTTC